One sample yielded the 26 T cell receptor beta chains listed below, sequenced in a study of blood T cell repertoires in COVID-19. Method: immunoSEQ multiplex PCR; TCRdb's copy keeps in-frame clones and lacks some. The repertoire holds 150,000 to 200,000 clones, with 60% to 80% as singletons. Sequenced material: peripheral blood. These TCRs come from a man aged 70-80 years with acute or convalescent COVID-19.

Note on this clone: The junction and the germline gene differ at one end; a read error may be behind it. The CDR3 nucleotides read TGTGCCAGCAGCTTAGACGGGACTAGCGGGAGGCTGGTCTTC. Translating it yields CASSLDGTSGRLVF. V usage is TRBV11-3 and J usage is TRBJ2-1; 15 nucleotides agree with TRBD2. The V gene's germline CDR1 is SGHNT and CDR2 YENEEA. This CDR3 spans 14 amino acids.

This sequence joins TRBV5-4 and TRBJ1-1; 7 positions match TRBD1. The CDR3 has 14 residues. The germline V gene has CDR1 SGHNT and CDR2 YYREEE (reference sequence). Losses at the gene ends were 4 bases for V and 1 base for J; bases not matched to a gene: 4. DNA of the CDR3: TGTGCCAGCAGCCTCCGACAGGGGAACACTGAAGCTTTCTTT. Its translation is CASSLRQGNTEAFF.

The rearrangement joins TRBV11-2 to TRBJ2-3; 8 positions agree with TRBD2. Germline lookup yields CDR1 SGHAT and CDR2 FQNNGV. Trimming at V came to 5 bases and at J to 2 bases, leaving 6 bases not matched to a gene. This CDR3 comprises 15 residues. The CDR3 nucleotides read TGTGCCAGCAGCCCGGGAGGGGGAAACACAGATACGCAGTATTTT. Protein: CASSPGGGNTDTQYF.

Regarding this clone: One end of the junction fails to match germline, which may point to a read error. The chain employs TRBV2 and TRBJ2-5, with a weak D call TRBD2 (7 bases). The germline V gene encodes CDR1 SNHLY and CDR2 FYNNEI. CDR3 length equals 11 residues. The CDR3 loop is CASSRGDTANF. CDR3 nucleotide sequence: TGTGCCAGCAGCCGGGGGGACACTGCCAACTTC.

This chain joins TRBV28 and TRBJ1-2, with D possibly being TRBD1 (6 bases). The CDR3 is 13 residues long. Germline V gene data show CDR1 as MDHEN and CDR2 as SYDVKM. The V gene lost 7 bases and the J gene lost 0 bases, with 9 bases spanning the gap. The CDR3 DNA is TGTGCCAGCAAGCGGGGGCCTAACTATGGCTACACCTTC. Translation gives CASKRGPNYGYTF.

V usage is TRBV11-3 and J usage is TRBJ2-1; 10 nucleotides match TRBD2. The trim removed 5 bases at V and 7 bases at J, leaving 8 bases unmatched. This CDR3 region has 15 residues. CDR1 is SGHNT and CDR2 is YENEEA in the germline V gene. This CDR3 reads CASSVSGGVGNEQFF. The CDR3 DNA follows: TGTGCCAGCAGCGTAAGCGGGGGGGTGGGAAATGAGCAGTTCTTC.

The rearrangement uses TRBV12-3 or TRBV12-4 and TRBJ1-5; D call uncertain. Between the trimmed V and J ends, which lost 6 bases and 6 bases, there was a span of 9 bases. This CDR3 contains 12 residues. CDR3 nucleotides: TGTGCCAGCAGCGACGGGTTTCAGCCCCAGCATTTT. Residues: CASSDGFQPQHF.

The chain uses TRBV10-3 and TRBJ2-5; possible D gene TRBD1, 5 bases. The CDR3 has 13 amino acids. The V and J ends lost 3 bases and 1 base respectively, with 6 bases between them. Germline loops: CDR1 ENHRY, CDR2 SYGVKD. In nucleotides, the CDR3 is TGTGCCATCAGTGATAGGGGCCAAGAGACCCAGTACTTC. This sequence encodes CAISDRGQETQYF.

The V gene is TRBV7-9, the J gene TRBJ2-7, with 9 positions matching TRBD2. Germline values: CDR1 SEHNR, CDR2 FQNEAQ (reference sequence). The CDR3 has 15 residues. Trimming at V came to 5 bases and at J to 6 bases, leaving 11 bases not matched to a gene. CDR3 bases: TGTGCCAGCAGCACGTATAGCGGGAGTAGAGCCGAGCAGTACTTC. Residues: CASSTYSGSRAEQYF. Looking up the rest from reference TRBV7-9 and TRBJ2-7 gives the full variable domain: DTGVSQNPRHKITKRGQNVTFRCDPISEHNRLYWYRQTLGQGPEFLTYFQNEAQLEKSRLLSDRFSAERPKGSFSTLEIQRTEQGDSAMYLCASSTYSGSRAEQYFGPGTRLTVT.

This clone has a single count. The rearrangement uses TRBV28 and TRBJ2-7; TRBD1 matches at 9 bases. Germline V gives CDR1 MDHEN, CDR2 SYDVKM. Trimming took 4 bases from V and 2 from J; bases not matched to a gene: 9. The CDR3 length is 16 residues. The CDR3 coding sequence is TGTGCCAGCAGTTCCCCGACAGGGGGAACACCCTACGAGCAGTACTTC. Protein product: CASSSPTGGTPYEQYF.

The chain is built from TRBV12-3 or TRBV12-4 and TRBJ2-7; possibly TRBD2 for D (5 bases). This CDR3 is 12 amino acids long. Trimming shortened V by 3 bases and J by 7 bases, and 10 bases separated the two germline ends. This CDR3 reads CASSLPREEQYF. The DNA of the CDR3 is TGTGCCAGCAGTTTGCCCCGGGAAGAGCAGTACTTC.

The chain joins TRBV6-6 to TRBJ1-1, with D unclear. Trimming shortened V by 3 bases and J by 0 bases, and 8 bases separated the two germline ends. The CDR3 extends over 14 amino acids. Germline V gene lookup returns CDR1 MNHNY and CDR2 SVGAGI (reference sequence). CDR3 in amino acids: CASSYEGMNTEAFF. CDR3 DNA sequence: TGTGCCAGCAGTTATGAGGGTATGAACACTGAAGCTTTCTTT.

CDR3 sequence reads: CAIRTQSNYGYTF. For the CDR3, the DNA is TGTGCCATCAGGACTCAAAGTAACTATGGCTACACCTTC. This chain joins TRBV2 and TRBJ1-2; D gene unclear. The CDR3 has 13 amino acids. Germline V gene lookup returns CDR1 SNHLY and CDR2 FYNNEI. V dropped 10 bases and J dropped 1 base, with 13 bases sitting between them. The whole variable domain, filled in from reference TRBV2 and TRBJ1-2, reads EPEVTQTPSHQVTQMGQEVILRCVPISNHLYFYWYRQILGQKVEFLVSFYNNEISEKSEIFDDQFSVERPDGSNFTLKIRSTKLEDSAMYFCAIRTQSNYGYTFGSGTRLTVV.

This clone appeared a single time. The rearrangement links TRBV2 to TRBJ2-5; a weak D match, TRBD1 (6 bases). Germline-derived CDR1 and CDR2 are SNHLY and FYNNEI. The CDR3 is 15 residues long. V was cut by 2 bases and J by 5 bases, with 15 bases left in between. The CDR3 loop reads CASSEPQGFGETQYF. CDR3 sequence (DNA): TGTGCCAGCAGTGAACCACAGGGTTTCGGCGAGACCCAGTACTTC.

The CDR3 DNA reads as TGTGCCAGCAGTGACTCGGGGAGGTCGGATGGCTACACCTTC. Amino acid sequence: CASSDSGRSDGYTF. The chain combines TRBV6-4 with TRBJ1-2; D not resolved. The germline gives CDR1 MRHNA, CDR2 SNTAGT. This CDR3 has 14 residues. The V end lost 0 bases, the J end lost 6 bases, and 11 bases lay between the germline ends.

The chain uses TRBV5-1 and TRBJ2-1; D not resolved. Germline lookup yields CDR1 SGHRS and CDR2 YFSETQ. V was cut by 1 base and J by 4 bases, with 9 bases left in between. This CDR3 has 14 amino acids. Written as DNA, the CDR3 is TGCGCCAGCAGCTTGCCCGGAGTTTACAATGAGCAGTTCTTC. Its translation is CASSLPGVYNEQFF.

This clone was counted a single time. The genes are TRBV6-5 and TRBJ1-1; unclear D gene. Per the germline V gene, CDR1 is MNHEY and CDR2 is SVGAGI. Trimming removed 7 bases from V and 3 bases from J, with 15 bases in between. There are 14 residues in the CDR3. The CDR3 DNA is TGTGCCAGCACGAGGACTCTTGAATACACTGAAGCTTTCTTT. It yields the protein CASTRTLEYTEAFF.

J is TRBJ2-1 and V is TRBV28; D not resolved. Germline CDR1 is MDHEN and CDR2 is SYDVKM. There are 13 residues in the CDR3. Trimming removed 3 bases at V and 7 bases at J, with 10 bases between. The CDR3 DNA reads TGTGCCAGCAGTTTCAGAAATCAAAATGAGCAGTTCTTC. It codes for CASSFRNQNEQFF.

CDR3 sequence (DNA): TGCGCCAGCAGTGAAGCCCACCAGACAGGGAGAGATACGCAGTATTTT. It is translated as CASSEAHQTGRDTQYF. The chain links TRBV10-1 to TRBJ2-3; 7 nucleotides match TRBD1. CDR1 is WNHNN and CDR2 is SYGVQD in the germline V gene (reference sequence). This CDR3 contains 16 residues. Trimming took 3 bases from V and 5 from J; bases not matched to a gene: 11.

This chain joins TRBV19 and TRBJ1-2, with 7 bases that match TRBD1. V trimming: 7 bases; J trimming: 7 bases; junction bases outside the gene matches: 9. Per germline, CDR1 LNHDA and CDR2 SQIVND (reference sequence). CDR3 length: 13 residues. The CDR3 region has the DNA TGTGCCAGTACCTATGACAGGGTGTTTGGCTACACCTTC. This codes for CASTYDRVFGYTF.

This chain links TRBV24-1 with TRBJ1-1; 8 bases are shared with TRBD1. The J segment lost 0 bases and the V segment lost 4 bases, leaving 3 bases of the junction unmatched. CDR1 and CDR2 (germline): KGHDR, SFDVKD. This CDR3 spans 15 amino acids. The CDR3 reads CATSDLDRVNTEAFF. CDR3 DNA sequence: TGTGCCACCAGTGACTTGGACAGGGTGAACACTGAAGCTTTCTTT.

This clone was counted at least ten times. This chain joins TRBV4-2 and TRBJ2-7; TRBD2 matches at 11 bases. CDR1 LGHNA and CDR2 YNFKEQ come from the germline V gene. V lost 0 bases and J lost 4; bases outside the gene matches: 8. The CDR3 length is 17 residues. The CDR3 is CASSQDHSGRATYEQYF. The CDR3, as DNA: TGTGCCAGCAGCCAAGACCATAGCGGGAGGGCCACGTACGAGCAGTACTTC.

V usage is TRBV7-9 and J usage is TRBJ2-5; D uncertain. V lost 5 bases, J lost 5 bases, and 12 bases lay in between. Per the germline V gene, CDR1 is SEHNR and CDR2 is FQNEAQ (reference sequence). The CDR3 loop spans 13 amino acids. The CDR3: CASSPRPGETQYF. The CDR3 bases are TGTGCCAGCAGCCCGCGGCCTGGGGAGACCCAGTACTTC.

This chain joins TRBV20-1 and TRBJ2-1; unclear D gene. Germline V gene lookup returns CDR1 DFQATT and CDR2 SNEGSKA (reference sequence). This CDR3 is 11 amino acids long. V was shortened by 4 bases and J by 5 bases, with 6 bases between the two germline ends. The CDR3 protein is CSATKDNEQFF. CDR3 bases: TGCAGTGCTACTAAAGACAATGAGCAGTTCTTC.

The rearrangement joins TRBV6-1 to TRBJ1-5; the D is unclear. From germline, CDR1 is MNHNS and CDR2 SASEGT. Trimming removed 3 bases at V and 1 base at J, with 10 bases between. The CDR3 is 15 residues long. CDR3 nucleotide sequence: TGTGCCAGCAGTGACGGGGTGGGGAGCAATCAGCCCCAGCATTTT. This gives the protein CASSDGVGSNQPQHF.

The V gene is TRBV20-1, the J gene TRBJ1-2, with a possible D match to TRBD1 (6 bases). CDR3 length: 11 amino acids. Per the germline V gene, CDR1 is DFQATT and CDR2 is SNEGSKA (reference sequence). V was trimmed by 7 bases and J by 10 bases, leaving 16 bases between them. The CDR3 sequence: CSVPDSLDYTF. The CDR3 DNA is TGCAGTGTCCCGGACAGTCTAGACTACACCTTC.